These 7 T cell receptor beta chains were all obtained from the same sample, sequenced in a study of T cells in Graves' hyperthyroidism and ophthalmopathy. Amplified regions were TCR beta CDR3 sequences from RNA transcripts. RT-PCR in the first round (using the HTBI primer set) targeted the TCR CDR3. Via MiXCR, TCRdb re-called the multiplex PCR reads, giving one row per CDR3 protein. The sample holds 500,000 to 650,000 distinct CDR3 sequences, around 43% seen once. Sequenced sample: peripheral blood or thyroid tissue (not recorded which). Source of these receptors: an adult woman with Graves' disease, either hyperthyroidism or ophthalmopathy (not recorded which).

This clonotype was counted ten times or more. The chain has TRBV9 and TRBJ1-1, with D perhaps matching TRBD1 (5 bases). Trimming shortened V by 0 bases and J by 1 base, and 13 bases separated the two germline ends. Germline-derived CDR1 and CDR2 are SGDLS and YYNGEE. The CDR3 extends over 16 amino acids. CDR3 DNA: TGTGCCAGCAGCGTAGCCCCCGGGACGACGAACACTGAAGCTTTCTTT. It yields the protein CASSVAPGTTNTEAFF.

This clonotype showed up just once. The genes are TRBV29-1 and TRBJ1-3, with 7 bases fitting TRBD1. J was trimmed by 0 bases and V by 1 base; bases with no gene match: 0. This CDR3 has 14 residues. Germline V gene data show CDR1 as SQVTM and CDR2 as ANQGSEA. The CDR3 loop is CSVEGDSSGNTIYF. CDR3 sequence (DNA): TGCAGCGTTGAAGGGGACAGCTCTGGAAACACCATATATTTT.

This clonotype was detected many times. J is TRBJ1-1 and V is TRBV20-1; D is perhaps TRBD1 (5 bases). CDR3 size: 15 residues. CDR1 is DFQATT, CDR2 SNEGSKA, per germline (reference sequence). V lost 2 bases and J lost 3, with 16 bases in between. The CDR3 nucleotides are TGCAGTGCTAGACCCCCCGGTCTCAGGGACACTGAAGCTTTCTTT. This codes for CSARPPGLRDTEAFF.

This clonotype was found a few times. Possible read error: a much larger clone is one base away. V usage is TRBV7-8 and J usage is TRBJ1-5; TRBD1 is a possible D gene (6 bases). From germline, CDR1 is SGHVS and CDR2 FQNEAQ. Trimming took off 3 bases at V and 4 bases at J, with 10 bases between the two ends. CDR3 size: 14 residues. The chain's CDR3 is CASSFSRGNQPQHF. The DNA of the CDR3 is TGTGCCAGCAGCTTCAGCAGGGGAAATCAGCCCCAGCATTTT.

The CDR3 nucleotides read TGTGCCAGTAGTATGGGCAGGGCTAATCAGCCCCAGCATTTT. This encodes CASSMGRANQPQHF. The gene calls are TRBV19 and TRBJ1-5; D is perhaps TRBD1 (5 bases). CDR3 length: 14 amino acids. Trimming pared 3 bases from V and 4 bases from J, leaving 10 bases between. Germline assignment: CDR1 LNHDA and CDR2 SQIVND (reference sequence).

At least ten counts were recorded for this clonotype. CDR3 sequence (DNA): TGTGCCAGCAGTCGGGGCAGGGTTACGAACACTGAAGCTTTCTTT. This translates into CASSRGRVTNTEAFF. The rearrangement joins TRBV6-5 to TRBJ1-1, with a tentative D call TRBD1 (5 bases). V was clipped by 5 bases and J by 1 base, with 14 bases between them. CDR1 and CDR2 (germline): MNHEY, SVGAGI. The CDR3 totals 15 residues.

The rearrangement uses TRBV5-1 and TRBJ1-1, with a possible D match to TRBD1 (5 bases). CDR1 and CDR2 from the germline V gene are SGHRS and YFSETQ. Trimming took 2 bases from V and 11 from J, leaving 19 bases between them. The CDR3 has 14 amino acids. The CDR3 here is CASSLSPGVLSAFF. In nucleotides, the CDR3 is TGCGCCAGCAGCTTATCTCCGGGGGTACTGTCGGCTTTCTTT.